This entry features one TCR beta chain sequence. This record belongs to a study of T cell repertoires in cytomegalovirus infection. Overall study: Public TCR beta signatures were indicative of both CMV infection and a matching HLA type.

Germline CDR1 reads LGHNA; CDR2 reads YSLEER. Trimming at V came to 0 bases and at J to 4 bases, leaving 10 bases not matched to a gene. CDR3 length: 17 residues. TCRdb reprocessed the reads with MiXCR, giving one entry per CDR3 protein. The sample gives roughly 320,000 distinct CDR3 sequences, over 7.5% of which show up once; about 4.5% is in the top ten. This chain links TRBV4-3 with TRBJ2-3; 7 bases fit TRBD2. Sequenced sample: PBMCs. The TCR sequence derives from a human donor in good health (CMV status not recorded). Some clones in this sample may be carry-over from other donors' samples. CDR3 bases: TGCGCCAGCAGCCAAGATCCGGGGGGTACTAGCGCAGATACGCAGTATTTT. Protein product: CASSQDPGGTSADTQYF.